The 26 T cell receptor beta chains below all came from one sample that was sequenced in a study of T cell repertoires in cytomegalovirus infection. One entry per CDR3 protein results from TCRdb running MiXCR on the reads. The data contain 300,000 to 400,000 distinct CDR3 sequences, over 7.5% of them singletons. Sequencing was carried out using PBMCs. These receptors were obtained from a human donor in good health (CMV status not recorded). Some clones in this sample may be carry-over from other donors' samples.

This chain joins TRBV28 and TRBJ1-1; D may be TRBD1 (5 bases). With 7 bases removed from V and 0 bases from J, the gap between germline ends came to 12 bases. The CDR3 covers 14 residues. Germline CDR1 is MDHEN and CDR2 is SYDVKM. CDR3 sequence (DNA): TGTGCCAGCACTACAGGAAATATGAACACTGAAGCTTTCTTT. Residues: CASTTGNMNTEAFF.

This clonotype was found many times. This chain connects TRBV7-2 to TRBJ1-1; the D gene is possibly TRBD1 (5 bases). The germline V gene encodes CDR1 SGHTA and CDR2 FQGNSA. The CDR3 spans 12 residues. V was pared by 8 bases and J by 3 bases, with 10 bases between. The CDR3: CASADIYTEAFF. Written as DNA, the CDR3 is TGTGCCAGCGCGGACATCTACACTGAAGCTTTCTTT.

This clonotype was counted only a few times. CDR3 sequence reads: CASRTSALRSYNEQFF. For the CDR3, the DNA is TGTGCCAGCCGAACTAGCGCCCTTAGATCCTACAATGAGCAGTTCTTC. This rearrangement joins TRBV6-2 or TRBV6-3 to TRBJ2-1; 7 bases align to TRBD2. The CDR3 covers 16 residues. J gave up 1 base and V 8 bases, and 11 bases lay outside the gene matches. Germline CDR1 is MNHEY and CDR2 is SVGEGT.

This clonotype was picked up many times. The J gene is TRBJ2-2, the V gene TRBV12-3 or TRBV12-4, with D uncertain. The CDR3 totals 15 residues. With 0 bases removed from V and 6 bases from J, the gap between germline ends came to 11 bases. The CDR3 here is CASSLAGRRPGELFF. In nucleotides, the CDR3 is TGTGCCAGCAGTTTAGCGGGCCGCAGGCCCGGGGAGCTGTTTTTT.

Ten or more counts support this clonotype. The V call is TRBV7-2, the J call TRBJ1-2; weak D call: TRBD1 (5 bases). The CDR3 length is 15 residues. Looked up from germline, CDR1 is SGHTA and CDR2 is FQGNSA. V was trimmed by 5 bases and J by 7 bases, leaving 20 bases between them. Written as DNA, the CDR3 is TGTGCCAGCAGCCCCGGGGCTCTACCCCAAGGTGGCTACACCTTC. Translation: CASSPGALPQGGYTF. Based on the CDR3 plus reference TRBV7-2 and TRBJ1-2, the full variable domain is GAGVSQSPSNKVTEKGKDVELRCDPISGHTALYWYRQSLGQGLEFLIYFQGNSAPDKSGLPSDRFSAERTGGSVSTLTIQRTQQEDSAVYLCASSPGALPQGGYTFGSGTRLTVV.

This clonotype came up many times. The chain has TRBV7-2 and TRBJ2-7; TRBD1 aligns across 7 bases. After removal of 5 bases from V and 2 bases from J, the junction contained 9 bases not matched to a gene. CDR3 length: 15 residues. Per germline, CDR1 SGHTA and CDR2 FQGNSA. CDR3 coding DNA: TGTGCCAGCAGCCCTTGGACAGGCCCTGCCTACGAGCAGTACTTC. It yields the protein CASSPWTGPAYEQYF.

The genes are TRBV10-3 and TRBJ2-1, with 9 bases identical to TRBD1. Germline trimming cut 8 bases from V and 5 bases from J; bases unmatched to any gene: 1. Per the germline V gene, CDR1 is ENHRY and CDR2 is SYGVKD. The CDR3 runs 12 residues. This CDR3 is CAIGTGNNEQFF. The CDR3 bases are TGTGCCATCGGGACAGGGAACAATGAGCAGTTCTTC.

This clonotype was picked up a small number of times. The CDR3 bases are TGCGCCAGCGCCAGGAAGAACACTGAAGCTTTCTTT. Translating it yields CASARKNTEAFF. The chain uses TRBV5-1 and TRBJ1-1; D is unresolved. Germline assignment: CDR1 SGHRS and CDR2 YFSETQ. V was cut by 7 bases and J by 1 base, with 8 bases left in between. The CDR3 sequence is 12 residues long.

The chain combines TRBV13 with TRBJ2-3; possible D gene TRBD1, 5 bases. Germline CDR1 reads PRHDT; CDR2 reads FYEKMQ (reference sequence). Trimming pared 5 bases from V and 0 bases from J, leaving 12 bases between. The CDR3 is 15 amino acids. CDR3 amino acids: CASSQTDSSTDTQYF. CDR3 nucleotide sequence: TGTGCCAGCAGCCAGACAGACTCTAGCACAGATACGCAGTATTTT.

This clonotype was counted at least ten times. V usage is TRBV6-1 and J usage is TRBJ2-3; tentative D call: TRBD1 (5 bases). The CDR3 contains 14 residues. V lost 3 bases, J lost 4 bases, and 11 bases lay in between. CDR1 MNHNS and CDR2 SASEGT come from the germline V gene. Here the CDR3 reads CASSDPLGADTQYF. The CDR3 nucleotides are TGTGCCAGCAGTGACCCGTTAGGGGCAGATACGCAGTATTTT.

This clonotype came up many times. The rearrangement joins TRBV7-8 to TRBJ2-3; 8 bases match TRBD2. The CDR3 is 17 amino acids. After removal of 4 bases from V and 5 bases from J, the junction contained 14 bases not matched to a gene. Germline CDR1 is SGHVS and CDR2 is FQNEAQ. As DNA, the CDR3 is TGTGCCAGCAGCTACCCAAGCGAGGGACTAGGGCGAGATACGCAGTATTTT. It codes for CASSYPSEGLGRDTQYF.

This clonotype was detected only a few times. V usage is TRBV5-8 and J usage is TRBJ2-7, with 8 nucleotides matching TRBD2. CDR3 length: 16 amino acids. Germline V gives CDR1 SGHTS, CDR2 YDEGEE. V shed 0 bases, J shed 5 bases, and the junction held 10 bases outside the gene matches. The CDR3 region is CASSLAESAGAHEQYF. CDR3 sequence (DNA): TGTGCCAGCAGCTTGGCAGAGTCAGCGGGAGCCCACGAGCAGTACTTC.

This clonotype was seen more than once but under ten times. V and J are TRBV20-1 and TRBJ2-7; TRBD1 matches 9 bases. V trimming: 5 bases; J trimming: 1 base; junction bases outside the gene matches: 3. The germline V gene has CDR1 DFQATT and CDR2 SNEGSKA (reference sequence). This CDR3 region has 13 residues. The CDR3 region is CSAETGGSYEQYF. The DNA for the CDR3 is TGCAGTGCTGAGACAGGGGGTTCCTACGAGCAGTACTTC.

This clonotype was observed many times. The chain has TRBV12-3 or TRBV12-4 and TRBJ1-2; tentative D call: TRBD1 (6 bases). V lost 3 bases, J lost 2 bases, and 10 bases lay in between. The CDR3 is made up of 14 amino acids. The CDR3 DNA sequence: TGTGCCAGCAGTTTCGGAACAGGGAACTATGGCTACACCTTC. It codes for CASSFGTGNYGYTF.

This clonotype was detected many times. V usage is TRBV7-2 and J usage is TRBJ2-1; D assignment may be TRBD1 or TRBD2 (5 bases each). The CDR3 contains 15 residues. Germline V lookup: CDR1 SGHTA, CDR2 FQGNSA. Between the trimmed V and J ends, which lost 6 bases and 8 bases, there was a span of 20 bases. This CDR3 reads CASSRPGTPRHEQFF. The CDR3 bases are TGTGCCAGCAGTCGACCCGGGACCCCCAGGCATGAGCAGTTCTTC.

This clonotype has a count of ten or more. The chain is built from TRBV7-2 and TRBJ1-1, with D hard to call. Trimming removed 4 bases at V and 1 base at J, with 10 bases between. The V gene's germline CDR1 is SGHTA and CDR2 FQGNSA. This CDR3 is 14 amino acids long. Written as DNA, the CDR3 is TGTGCCAGCAGCTCATACTCGTGGAACACTGAAGCTTTCTTT. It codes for CASSSYSWNTEAFF.

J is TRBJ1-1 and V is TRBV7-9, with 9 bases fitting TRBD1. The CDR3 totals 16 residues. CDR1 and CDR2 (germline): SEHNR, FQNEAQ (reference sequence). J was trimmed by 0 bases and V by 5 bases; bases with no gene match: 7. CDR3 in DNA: TGTGCCAGCAGCGCCACAGGGGGCCGGATGAACACTGAAGCTTTCTTT. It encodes CASSATGGRMNTEAFF. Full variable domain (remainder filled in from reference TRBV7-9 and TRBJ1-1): DTGVSQNPRHKITKRGQNVTFRCDPISEHNRLYWYRQTLGQGPEFLTYFQNEAQLEKSRLLSDRFSAERPKGSFSTLEIQRTEQGDSAMYLCASSATGGRMNTEAFFGQGTRLTVV.

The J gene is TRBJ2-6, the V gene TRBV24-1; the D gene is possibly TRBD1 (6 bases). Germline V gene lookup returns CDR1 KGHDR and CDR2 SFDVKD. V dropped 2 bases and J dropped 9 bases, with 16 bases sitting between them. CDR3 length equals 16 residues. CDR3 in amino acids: CATSDSRDTWDNVLTF. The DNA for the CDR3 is TGTGCCACCAGTGATTCTAGGGACACCTGGGACAACGTCCTGACTTTC.

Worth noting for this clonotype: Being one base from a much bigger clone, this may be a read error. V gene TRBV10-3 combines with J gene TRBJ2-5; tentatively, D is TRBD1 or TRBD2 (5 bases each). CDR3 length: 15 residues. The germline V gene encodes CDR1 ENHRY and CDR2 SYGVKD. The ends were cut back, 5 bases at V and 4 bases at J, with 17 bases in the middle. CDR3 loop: CAISCRSQRGETQYF. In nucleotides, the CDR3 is TGTGCCATCAGTTGCCGAAGCCAGAGGGGAGAGACCCAGTACTTC.

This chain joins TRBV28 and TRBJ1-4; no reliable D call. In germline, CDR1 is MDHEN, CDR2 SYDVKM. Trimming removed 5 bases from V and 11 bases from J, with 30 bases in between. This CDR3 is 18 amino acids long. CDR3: CASSEWPARRVPPGKLFF. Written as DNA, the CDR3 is TGTGCCAGCAGTGAGTGGCCGGCCCGGAGGGTACCCCCGGGTAAACTGTTTTTT.

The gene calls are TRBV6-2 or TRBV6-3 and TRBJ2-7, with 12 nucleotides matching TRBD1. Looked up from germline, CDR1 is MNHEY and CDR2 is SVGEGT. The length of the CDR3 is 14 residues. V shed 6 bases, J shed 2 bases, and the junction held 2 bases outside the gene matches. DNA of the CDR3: TGTGCCAGCAGGGGGACAGGGGGCCCCTACGAGCAGTACTTC. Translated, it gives CASRGTGGPYEQYF.

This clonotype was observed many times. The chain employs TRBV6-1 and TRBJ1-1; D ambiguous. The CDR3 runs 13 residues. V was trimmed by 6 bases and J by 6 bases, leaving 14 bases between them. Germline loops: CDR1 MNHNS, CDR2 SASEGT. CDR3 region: CASSRGHGAEAFF. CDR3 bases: TGTGCCAGCAGCAGAGGGCATGGGGCTGAAGCTTTCTTT.

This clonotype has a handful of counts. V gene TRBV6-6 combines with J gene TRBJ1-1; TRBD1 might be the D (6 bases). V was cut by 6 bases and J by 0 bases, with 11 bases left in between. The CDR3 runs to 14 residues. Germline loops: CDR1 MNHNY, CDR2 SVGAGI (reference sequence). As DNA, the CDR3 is TGTGCCAGCAGGAGGGACAATGTGAACACTGAAGCTTTCTTT. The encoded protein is CASRRDNVNTEAFF.

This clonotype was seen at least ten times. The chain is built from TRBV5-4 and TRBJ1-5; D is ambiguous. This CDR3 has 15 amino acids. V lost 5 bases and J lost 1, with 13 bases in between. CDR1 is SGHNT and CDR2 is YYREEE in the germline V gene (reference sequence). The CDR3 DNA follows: TGTGCCAGCAGACATCGAGGCAGAAGCAATCAGCCCCAGCATTTT. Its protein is CASRHRGRSNQPQHF.

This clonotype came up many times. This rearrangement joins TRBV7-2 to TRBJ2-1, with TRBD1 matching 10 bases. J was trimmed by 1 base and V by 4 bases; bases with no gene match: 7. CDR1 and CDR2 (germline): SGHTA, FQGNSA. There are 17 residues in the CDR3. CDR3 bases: TGTGCCAGCAGCTCGCCGACAGGGGGCCATTCCTACAATGAGCAGTTCTTC. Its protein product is CASSSPTGGHSYNEQFF.

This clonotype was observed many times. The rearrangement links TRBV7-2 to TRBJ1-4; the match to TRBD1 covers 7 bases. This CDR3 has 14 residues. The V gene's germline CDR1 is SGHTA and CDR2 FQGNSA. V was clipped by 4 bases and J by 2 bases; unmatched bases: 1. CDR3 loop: CASSSGQTNEKLFF. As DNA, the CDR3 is TGTGCCAGCAGCTCGGGACAGACTAATGAAAAACTGTTTTTT.